The rows below give T cell receptor beta chains drawn from one sample of a study of regulatory T cells in long-lasting Graves disease. TCRdb passed the multiplex PCR reads through MiXCR, listing each CDR3 protein once. The sample holds about 520,000 distinct CDR3 sequences; approximately 12% are singletons and the top ten take roughly 8.2%. The same data also contributed to another study, on T cells in Graves' hyperthyroidism and ophthalmopathy.

The specimen was peripheral blood mononuclear cells (PBMCs), collected at new diagnosis, from a patient treated with antithyroid drugs. Receptors were obtained from a young woman with Graves disease. Both conserved end residues are part of each CDR3. The D gene is left open where the match is weak. A row's size may be missing; if present it is once, few, many or a size class.

many	TRBJ1-5	TRBV20-1	.	TGCAGTGCCCTAGAGGGCGGGAATCAGCCCCAGCATTTT	CSALEGGNQPQHF
many	TRBJ1-1	TRBV2	.	TGTGCCAGCAGAAAGACGACGGTGGAAGAAGCTTTCTTT	CASRKTTVEEAFF
many	TRBJ1-1	TRBV27	TRBD1	TGTGCCAGCAGTTTAGGGCCCGGGACAGGAAAGAACACTGAAGCTTTCTTT	CASSLGPGTGKNTEAFF
.	TRBJ2-3	TRBV27	TRBD2	TGTGCCAGCAGTTCATACGGAAGAATAGCGGGAGGTTCCCCAGATACGCAGTATTTT	CASSSYGRIAGGSPDTQYF
many	TRBJ1-3	TRBV14	.	TGTGCCAGCAGCCCTTTCAGGGGATCTGGAAACACCATATATTTT	CASSPFRGSGNTIYF
many	TRBJ1-2	TRBV19	.	TGTGCCAGTAGTCGCGGGCCTAACTATGGCTACACCTTC	CASSRGPNYGYTF
.	TRBJ2-3	TRBV5-1	.	TGCGCCAGCAGCTGGACTGTGCCCACAGATACGCAGTATTTT	CASSWTVPTDTQYF
.	TRBJ2-3	TRBV6-1	TRBD1	TGTGCCACCGACAAAAGGACAGGGCCAGATACGCAGTATTTT	CATDKRTGPDTQYF
many	TRBJ1-1	TRBV6-5	TRBD1	TGTGCCAGCAGTTTTGGGACAGGAAATGAAGCTTTCTTT	CASSFGTGNEAFF
.	TRBJ2-5	TRBV19	.	TGTGCCAGTAGTATCCTTTCGAGTCAAGAGACCCAGTACTTC	CASSILSSQETQYF
many	TRBJ2-5	TRBV27	.	TGTGCCAGCAGTTCTCCTGGGGGGACCCAGTACTTC	CASSSPGGTQYF
many	TRBJ2-3	TRBV11-2	.	TGTGCCAGCAGCTGGAGCCTTGGCACAGATACGCAGTATTTT	CASSWSLGTDTQYF
.	TRBJ1-2	TRBV6-1	.	TGTGCCAGCAGTCAAACGACAACACGTGGCTACACCTTC	CASSQTTTRGYTF
few	TRBJ2-7	TRBV4-1	.	TGCGCCAGCAGCCACCAACCGGGACGGTCTTACGAGCAGTACTTC	CASSHQPGRSYEQYF
few	TRBJ2-7	TRBV28	.	TGTGCCAGCAGTTTCTTTTGGAGGGAATTCCCCTTGGAGCAGTACTTC	CASSFFWREFPLEQYF
.	TRBJ2-1	TRBV28	TRBD2	TGTGCCAGCAGTTTGTCCCCGAGGACTAGCGGGTTTTACAATGAGCAGTTCTTC	CASSLSPRTSGFYNEQFF
.	TRBJ2-7	TRBV14	TRBD2	TGTGCCAGCAGCCAAGGGGTACTAGCGGGAAGCTACGAGCAGTACTTC	CASSQGVLAGSYEQYF
many	TRBJ1-5	TRBV20-1	.	TGCAGTGCTGTAAGGGGGAATAGCAATCAGCCCCAGCATTTT	CSAVRGNSNQPQHF
many	TRBJ2-7	TRBV7-2	TRBD2	TGTGCCAGCAGCTTCCTAGCGGGAGGACGCGAGCAGTACTTC	CASSFLAGGREQYF
many	TRBJ1-2	TRBV12-3/TRBV12-4	.	TGTGCCAGCAGTTTCTCGGACAGCCAATATGGCTACACCTTC	CASSFSDSQYGYTF
few	TRBJ1-1	TRBV5-1	.	TGCGCCAGCAGCGTCAATGAGAACACTGAAGCTTTCTTT	CASSVNENTEAFF
few	TRBJ2-7	TRBV20-1	TRBD1	TGCAGTGCTGCCGGACAGGGCAACTCCTACGAGCAGTACTTC	CSAAGQGNSYEQYF
many	TRBJ2-7	TRBV28	TRBD1	TGTGCCAGCAGCCCCACAGGGGAGAGCTCCTACGAGCAGTACTTC	CASSPTGESSYEQYF
.	TRBJ2-4	TRBV6-2/TRBV6-3	.	TGTGCCAGCAGTGAAGTACCACTCCAAAACATTCAGTACTTC	CASSEVPLQNIQYF
few	TRBJ2-7	TRBV3-1	TRBD2	TGTGCCAGCAGCCAGAGGACTAGCGGGAGGGCCTCCGAGCAGTACTTC	CASSQRTSGRASEQYF
few	TRBJ2-3	TRBV7-2	.	TGTGCCAGCAGCTTAAGGAGGGGGCCATCCTCCACAGATACGCAGTATTTT	CASSLRRGPSSTDTQYF
many	TRBJ1-6	TRBV7-9	.	TGTGCCAGCAGCTTACAGGGAATTGGGAATTCACCCCTCCACTTT	CASSLQGIGNSPLHF
many	TRBJ1-2	TRBV14	.	TGTGCCAGCAGCCAAGCCACCCCGAGCCCTAACTATGGCTACACCTTC	CASSQATPSPNYGYTF
many	TRBJ2-1	TRBV19	TRBD1	TGTGCCAGTGGGGACAGTTTGTACAATGAGCAGTTCTTC	CASGDSLYNEQFF
many	TRBJ2-7	TRBV7-2	.	TGTGCCAGCAGCCAAGGAGGAGGCAGACCCTACGAGCAGTACTTC	CASSQGGGRPYEQYF
.	TRBJ2-7	TRBV7-9	TRBD1	TGTGCCAGCACAGACAGGGTTCGATCCTACGAGCAGTACTTC	CASTDRVRSYEQYF
.	TRBJ2-3	TRBV20-1	.	TGCAGTGCTAGCGGGAGGACAGGCACAGATACGCAGTATTTT	CSASGRTGTDTQYF
.	TRBJ1-1	TRBV9	.	TGTGCCAGCAGCGAGAGGGGCATGAACACTGAAGCTTTCTTT	CASSERGMNTEAFF
few	TRBJ1-1	TRBV3-1	TRBD1	TGTGCCAGCAGACCCAGCGGGACAGGGAACACTGAAGCTTTCTTT	CASRPSGTGNTEAFF
.	TRBJ2-1	TRBV20-1	TRBD2	TGCAGTGCCTCGGGGGGGATTGCCTACAATGAGCAGTTCTTC	CSASGGIAYNEQFF
many	TRBJ2-2	TRBV5-1	TRBD1	TGCGCCAGCAGCGATTGGGACAGGGGGATCGCCGGGGAGCTGTTTTTT	CASSDWDRGIAGELFF
many	TRBJ1-2	TRBV12-3/TRBV12-4	.	TGTGCCAGCAGTTTAGATCAAGTAGGGCAGAGAGGTGGCTACACCTTC	CASSLDQVGQRGGYTF
many	TRBJ1-1	TRBV10-3	TRBD1	TGTGCCATCAGTCGGACAGGGTCCCACACTGAAGCTTTCTTT	CAISRTGSHTEAFF
few	TRBJ1-3	TRBV6-2/TRBV6-3	.	TGTGCCAGCAGAGGGGTTGGAGGCTTCACCATATATTTT	CASRGVGGFTIYF
many	TRBJ1-1	TRBV28	TRBD1	TGTGCCAGCAGTTTAGCAGGCCTCGGACAGGGGACCACTGAAGCTTTCTTT	CASSLAGLGQGTTEAFF
many	TRBJ1-5	TRBV27	.	TGTGCCAGCAGTTTATCCACAGGTTCCCCAGATCAGCCCCAGCATTTT	CASSLSTGSPDQPQHF
many	TRBJ2-7	TRBV10-1	.	TGCGCCAGCAGTGAGTCGAAAGCAGGGCTCTACGAGCAGTACTTC	CASSESKAGLYEQYF
few	TRBJ2-7	TRBV9	TRBD1	TGTGCCAGCAGCACGGGACAGATCCCCTACGAGCAGTACTTC	CASSTGQIPYEQYF
many	TRBJ1-2	TRBV18	.	TGTGCCAGCTCACCGCAATCTAACTATGGCTACACCTTC	CASSPQSNYGYTF
few	TRBJ2-2	TRBV2	.	TGTGCCAGCAGGGCGGGACAGTACGGGGAGCTGTTTTTT	CASRAGQYGELFF
.	TRBJ2-5	TRBV9	TRBD1	TGTGCCAGCAGCGTGGGGACAGGCTACCAAGAGACCCAGTACTTC	CASSVGTGYQETQYF
.	TRBJ2-1	TRBV6-1	TRBD2	TGTGCCAGCAGCCCACGGGGGGTGCAGTTCTTC	CASSPRGVQFF
many	TRBJ2-1	TRBV2	.	TGTGCCAGCAGTGCGGGGCTAGGTGAGCAGTTCTTC	CASSAGLGEQFF
many	TRBJ2-1	TRBV7-8	TRBD2	TGTGCCAGCAGCGGGACTAGCGGGAGTGTAAGGGCTGGGGATGAGCAGTTCTTC	CASSGTSGSVRAGDEQFF
many	TRBJ2-7	TRBV28	TRBD2	TGTGCCACCGAGACTAGCGGGTCCCCACCCCCTTACGAGCAGTACTTC	CATETSGSPPPYEQYF
.	TRBJ2-2	TRBV3-1	.	TGTGCCAGCAACCGGGGCCTAAACACCGGGGAGCTGTTTTTT	CASNRGLNTGELFF
many	TRBJ2-1	TRBV6-2/TRBV6-3	.	TGTGCCAGCAGTTACTCCACCTTGGCGGAGCAGTTCTTC	CASSYSTLAEQFF
many	TRBJ1-1	TRBV9	.	TGTGCCAGCAGCGTAGCTTCGGGAACTGAAGCTTTCTTT	CASSVASGTEAFF
.	TRBJ1-4	TRBV10-3	.	TGTGCCAGCAGTTACGATGGGGTTGAAAAACTGTTTTTT	CASSYDGVEKLFF
many	TRBJ2-1	TRBV14	.	TGTGCCAGCAGCCCGAGACGGTCCTACAATGAGCAGTTCTTC	CASSPRRSYNEQFF
.	TRBJ2-1	TRBV11-2	TRBD1	TGTGCCAGCAGTTACGGACAGGTTACCTACAATGATCAGTTCTTC	CASSYGQVTYNDQFF